This TCR beta chain came from a study of T cells in Graves' hyperthyroidism and ophthalmopathy. The CDR3 has 15 residues. V was pared by 2 bases and J by 5 bases, with 15 bases between. Germline assignment: CDR1 LNHDA and CDR2 SQIVND (reference sequence). In this sample, this clonotype turned up many times. RNA transcripts provided the source from which TCR beta CDR3 regions were amplified. HTBI primers were the set used in a first-round RT-PCR of the TCR CDR3. TCRdb used MiXCR to reprocess the multiplex PCR reads, holding one entry per CDR3 protein. The table records roughly 520,000 distinct CDR3 sequences, about 24% of them present only once.

Sequences were obtained from blood. This clonotype originated in a woman aged 25 to 39 with Graves' ophthalmopathy. This rearrangement joins TRBV19 to TRBJ1-1; perhaps TRBD1 as D (5 bases). For the CDR3, the DNA is TGTGCCAGTAGTATAATCCGGGACGGCCCAACTGAAGCTTTCTTT. It is translated as CASSIIRDGPTEAFF.